The clone carrying this T cell receptor beta chain was seen repeatedly, ten times or more. Sample-barcoded 5' priming and a J-beta primer mix drove a second PCR of 7 to 11 cycles. TCRdb re-derived calls from the 5' RACE reads in MiXCR, one entry per CDR3 protein. The table lists more than 800,000 distinct CDR3 sequences, more than 25% of them singletons. The sample originates from a study of blood T cells in healthy people across ages. The clonotype was recovered from a woman older than 75 in good health. Sequenced sample: blood.

The CDR3 region has the DNA TGCAGTGCCTTGCGTGGACAGGGCTCGAATCAGCCCCAGCATTTT. Translated, it gives CSALRGQGSNQPQHF. The V and J genes are TRBV20-1 and TRBJ1-5, with 8 bases lining up with TRBD1. Trimming removed 6 bases from V and 4 bases from J; junction bases left unmatched: 11. This CDR3 has 15 residues. The germline gives CDR1 DFQATT, CDR2 SNEGSKA (reference sequence).